This T cell receptor beta chain derives from a study of T cells after yellow fever vaccination. The study's findings and limits: Abundant clonotypes from the bulk population could get into FACS-sorted repertoires as contaminants. A weaker secondary response peaked on day 5, the primary on day 15. Subsequent booster samples again held most clones from primary vaccination (less than 98% CD4, about 86% CD8).

A universal primer site and UMIs were added as TCR cDNA was made by 5'RACE template switching. A single record per CDR3 protein comes from TCRdb applying MiXCR to the 5' RACE reads. The data show a few hundred thousand distinct CDR3 sequences, 3.5% to 4.5% seen once. As to this clonotype: Antigen unknown.

The CDR3 sequence is 15 residues long. Germline V gives CDR1 KGHSH, CDR2 LQKENI. The J segment lost 7 bases and the V segment lost 0 bases, leaving 6 bases of the junction unmatched. V gene TRBV18 combines with J gene TRBJ2-1, with 7 positions matching TRBD2. Source: PBMCs, taken 15 days after the yellow fever booster vaccination. The TCR comes from a young man who received the YFV17D yellow fever vaccine. CDR3 DNA sequence: TGTGCCAGCTCACCACCGGCTAGCGGTTCAAATGAGCAGTTCTTC. This gives the protein CASSPPASGSNEQFF.